This T cell receptor (beta chain) appears in the sequencing data of a study of OX40 agonist ivuxolimab in advanced cancers. Study as a whole: A partial response was reached by three patients: one with hepatocellular carcinoma and two with cutaneous melanoma. The study's findings and limits: Blood T cells, both CD4+ and CD8+, expanded clonally by week 6 at 0.1 to 3.0 mg/kg. Among expanded peripheral T cells, antigen specificity went undetermined. Also present in some nonresponders was a low level of normalized T-cell clonal expansion.

Generated by immunoSEQ multiplex PCR, the TCRdb table keeps only in-frame clones and is missing some. The sample holds 53,000 or so clones; more than 70% are singletons and the top ten take around 4.6%. Germline V lookup: CDR1 MGHDK, CDR2 SYGVNS. The J segment lost 1 base and the V segment lost 2 bases, leaving 6 bases of the junction unmatched. The length of the CDR3 is 17 residues. Turning to this clone: Its cognate antigen is unknown.

The sample was CD4+ or CD8+ T cells sorted from blood, taken in a trial of the OX40 agonist ivuxolimab. The chain uses TRBV25-1 and TRBJ2-1; TRBD2 matches 9 bases. This TCR was recovered from an adult with an advanced solid tumor such as melanoma, head and neck, liver or kidney cancer. CDR3 sequence (DNA): TGTGCCAGCAGTGAACGTGGCGGGAGGGCTTCCTACAATGAGCAGTTCTTC. It yields the protein CASSERGGRASYNEQFF.